These 21 T cell receptor beta chains came from one sample sequenced in a study of cytomegalovirus exposure and HLA in healthy donors. PCR involved 60 Vbeta and 13 Jbeta primers. TCRdb keeps only in-frame clones here, not all; method: immunoSEQ multiplex PCR. The table lists 90,000 to 130,000 clones, about 80% of them singletons, with about 2.9% in the top ten. The source material was PBMCs. The receptors shown here come from a woman aged 55-69 years in good health and CMV-seropositive.

The CDR3 nucleotides are TGCGCCAGCAGCCAAGATCACCTAGCGGGAGTTTACAATGAGCAGTTCTTC. It codes for CASSQDHLAGVYNEQFF. The genes are TRBV4-1 and TRBJ2-1; 10 nucleotides match TRBD2. The V gene end was trimmed by 0 bases and the J gene end by 4 bases; junction bases not matched to a gene: 6. The CDR3 is 17 amino acids. The germline CDR1 and CDR2 sequences are MGHRA and YSYEKL.

The chain recombines TRBV9 with TRBJ2-2; 9 bases are shared with TRBD2. The CDR3 extends over 15 amino acids. V dropped 3 bases and J dropped 3; count of bases not matched to a gene: 3. From germline, CDR1 is SGDLS and CDR2 YYNGEE. CDR3 coding DNA: TGTGCCAGCAGCGAGACTAGCGGACACACCGGGGAGCTGTTTTTT. It translates to CASSETSGHTGELFF.

As regards this clone: Its ends do not fully match the called genes, so a read error is possible. The chain uses TRBV5-8 and TRBJ2-3, with D maybe TRBD2 (6 bases). The CDR3 runs to 14 residues. Germline CDR1 reads SGHTS; CDR2 reads YDEGEE. CDR3 sequence (DNA): TGTGCCAGCAGCGACCGGGGGAGCAGAGATACGCAGTATTTT. Translated, it gives CASSDRGSRDTQYF.

The chain uses TRBV5-4 and TRBJ2-6; 8 positions agree with TRBD1. Per germline, CDR1 SGHNT and CDR2 YYREEE (reference sequence). V trimming: 6 bases; J trimming: 2 bases; junction bases outside the gene matches: 7. This CDR3 has 16 amino acids. The CDR3, as DNA: TGTGCCAGCAATCCAGGGGGCTGGGCTGGGGCCAACGTCCTGACTTTC. Translating it yields CASNPGGWAGANVLTF.

V gene TRBV6-5 combines with J gene TRBJ1-1, with TRBD1 as a possible D gene (6 bases). The CDR3 extends over 14 amino acids. V was clipped by 6 bases and J by 5 bases, with 16 bases between them. Germline CDR1 MNHEY, CDR2 SVGAGI. Written as DNA, the CDR3 is TGTGCCAGCAGACCTGGACAGTGGAGGACTGAAGCTTTCTTT. Amino acids: CASRPGQWRTEAFF.

This clone was seen once. This sequence joins TRBV6-6 and TRBJ1-2; D is uncertain. Between the trimmed V and J ends, which lost 6 bases and 2 bases, there was a span of 10 bases. Germline V gene lookup returns CDR1 MNHNY and CDR2 SVGAGI (reference sequence). This CDR3 comprises 13 residues. The CDR3 coding sequence is TGTGCCAGCAGCGGGATTGCCAACTATGGCTACACCTTC. Its translation: CASSGIANYGYTF.

The CDR3 DNA is TGCGCCAGCAGTCCCCTCCTAGGACTCGGCGGCGAGCAGTACTTC. Translated: CASSPLLGLGGEQYF. The gene calls are TRBV10-1 and TRBJ2-7; weak D call: TRBD2 (5 bases). This CDR3 has 15 residues. V was cut by 5 bases and J by 6 bases, with 20 bases left in between. Germline V gene sequence: CDR1 WNHNN, CDR2 SYGVQD (reference sequence).

V gene TRBV18 combines with J gene TRBJ1-4; D uncertain. This CDR3 spans 13 amino acids. The germline V and J ends were trimmed by 2 bases and 8 bases, with 9 bases remaining between them. Germline lookup yields CDR1 KGHSH and CDR2 LQKENI. CDR3 loop: CASSPGGGEKLFF. The CDR3, as DNA: TGTGCCAGCTCACCAGGTGGAGGAGAAAAACTGTTTTTT.

The J gene is TRBJ2-7, the V gene TRBV7-6, with D unclear. V was cut by 5 bases and J by 3 bases, with 20 bases left in between. The length of the CDR3 is 16 residues. CDR1 SGHVS and CDR2 FNYEAQ come from the germline V gene. Here the CDR3 reads CASSPAPGATDYEQYF. CDR3 DNA: TGTGCCAGCAGCCCAGCCCCGGGTGCGACTGACTACGAGCAGTACTTC.

This sequence joins TRBV15 and TRBJ2-7; D perhaps matches TRBD1 (6 bases). The V end was cut by 5 bases, the J end by 0 bases, with 14 bases between. The germline V gene encodes CDR1 LNHNV and CDR2 YYDKDF (reference sequence). CDR3 length equals 15 residues. Written as DNA, the CDR3 is TGTGCCACCAGCGAGACCTGGGGGCCCTCCTACGAGCAGTACTTC. Residues: CATSETWGPSYEQYF.

This clone was counted once. The gene calls are TRBV5-1 and TRBJ2-7, with unresolved D. V was trimmed by 0 bases and J by 5 bases, leaving 12 bases between them. Per the germline V gene, CDR1 is SGHRS and CDR2 is YFSETQ. The CDR3 has 14 amino acids. Here the CDR3 DNA reads TGCGCCAGCAGCTTGGGACGGAGTCGGGACGAGCAGTACTTC. This encodes CASSLGRSRDEQYF.

The J gene is TRBJ2-6, the V gene TRBV27; the match to TRBD2 covers 7 bases. V shed 6 bases and J 6 bases; nucleotides not matched to a gene: 14. The CDR3 runs 17 residues. CDR1 and CDR2 from the germline V gene are MNHEY and SMNVEV (reference sequence). Here the CDR3 reads CASSHASGLMQANVLTF. The CDR3 DNA follows: TGTGCCAGCAGCCATGCTAGCGGCCTTATGCAGGCCAACGTCCTGACTTTC.

The rearrangement uses TRBV13 and TRBJ2-7; D is ambiguous. The CDR3 contains 13 residues. V dropped 4 bases and J dropped 3 bases, with 10 bases sitting between them. Looked up from germline, CDR1 is PRHDT and CDR2 is FYEKMQ (reference sequence). CDR3 region: CASSSNSFYEQYF. For the CDR3, the DNA is TGTGCCAGCAGCTCCAACAGTTTCTACGAGCAGTACTTC.

V is TRBV9 and J is TRBJ1-1; no firm D call. V was trimmed by 3 bases and J by 1 base, leaving 10 bases between them. Per germline, CDR1 SGDLS and CDR2 YYNGEE. This CDR3 is 14 amino acids long. The CDR3 DNA reads as TGTGCCAGCAGCGAAAGCCCTGGGAACACTGAAGCTTTCTTT. Amino acids: CASSESPGNTEAFF. Based on the CDR3 plus reference TRBV9 and TRBJ1-1, the full variable domain is DSGVTQTPKHLITATGQRVTLRCSPRSGDLSVYWYQQSLDQGLQFLIQYYNGEERAKGNILERFSAQQFPDLHSELNLSSLELGDSALYFCASSESPGNTEAFFGQGTRLTVV.

This clone occurred a few times. The gene calls are TRBV5-1 and TRBJ1-1, with D perhaps matching TRBD1 (6 bases). There are 15 residues in the CDR3. Looked up from germline, CDR1 is SGHRS and CDR2 is YFSETQ. V gave up 7 bases and J gave up 2 bases, with 18 bases separating them. The CDR3 coding sequence is TGCGCCAGCGGTGACCCAGGGACAAAAAACACTGAAGCTTTCTTT. Amino acid sequence: CASGDPGTKNTEAFF.

This clone was observed a handful of times. The V call is TRBV20-1, the J call TRBJ2-7; tentative D call: TRBD1 (5 bases). Trimming stripped 5 bases from V and 5 bases from J, with 10 bases between. The CDR3 runs 11 residues. Germline V gives CDR1 DFQATT, CDR2 SNEGSKA (reference sequence). The CDR3 protein is CSAQGIHEQYF. In DNA, the CDR3 is TGCAGTGCTCAGGGAATTCACGAGCAGTACTTC.

V is TRBV5-1 and J is TRBJ2-3; D remains unclear. Per the germline V gene, CDR1 is SGHRS and CDR2 is YFSETQ. CDR3 length: 14 residues. Trimming took 3 bases from V and 2 from J, leaving 10 bases between them. CDR3 DNA sequence: TGCGCCAGCAGCTCTTATAGAAACACAGATACGCAGTATTTT. The encoded protein is CASSSYRNTDTQYF.

This chain links TRBV15 with TRBJ2-3; D may be TRBD2 (5 bases). CDR3 length: 13 residues. V was cut by 3 bases and J by 2 bases, with 6 bases left in between. The germline V gene has CDR1 LNHNV and CDR2 YYDKDF (reference sequence). CDR3 nucleotides: TGTGCCACCAGCAGCGGGATCACAGATACGCAGTATTTT. It translates to CATSSGITDTQYF.

The chain joins TRBV7-8 to TRBJ2-1, with 7 bases matching TRBD1. CDR1 and CDR2 (germline): SGHVS, FQNEAQ. This CDR3 spans 14 amino acids. Trimming took 3 bases from V and 9 from J; bases not matched to a gene: 8. DNA for the CDR3: TGTGCCAGCAGCTTCGCCAGGGGGTATGGTGAGCAGTTCTTC. Protein sequence: CASSFARGYGEQFF.

Only a few counts were recorded for this clone. CDR3 DNA sequence: TGTGCCAGCAGGGGGAGCTACGAGCAGTACTTC. Its translation is CASRGSYEQYF. This sequence joins TRBV28 and TRBJ2-7; D may be TRBD2 (5 bases). CDR3 length equals 11 residues. The germline gives CDR1 MDHEN, CDR2 SYDVKM. Trimming took 6 bases from V and 3 from J, leaving 6 bases between them.

The CDR3 here is CAVAVNIPRNIQYF. DNA of the CDR3: TGTGCCGTTGCTGTGAACATCCCCCGAAACATTCAGTACTTC. This chain uses TRBV6-1 with TRBJ2-4; no definite D call. From germline, CDR1 is MNHNS and CDR2 SASEGT. Trimming pared 11 bases from V and 6 bases from J, leaving 20 bases between. The CDR3 covers 14 residues.